Described below is a single T cell receptor (beta chain) sequence and its context. Antigen unknown. This table comes from immunoSEQ multiplex PCR, and its TCRdb copy is limited to in-frame clones, with some not included. Of 65,000 to 95,000 clones in the sample, more than 70% are singletons; the top ten hold roughly 0.76%. The source of the sample is a study of OX40 agonist ivuxolimab in advanced cancers. At the level of the study: Prior anti-PD-1, anti-PD-L1 or anti-CTLA-4 therapy was allowed; 35% to 40% had some. Partial responses were recorded for three patients, including one with hepatocellular carcinoma and two with cutaneous melanoma. Findings and limits, study-wide: Expanded peripheral T cells had an undetermined antigen specificity. More expanded clones were found, on average, in CD8+ than in CD4+ T cells.

The source of this sequence is an adult with an advanced solid tumor such as melanoma, head and neck, liver or kidney cancer. This sample comprised CD4+ or CD8+ T cells sorted from blood, obtained in a trial of the OX40 agonist ivuxolimab.

The CDR3 here is CASSSLGRLADFRANEQFF. CDR3 DNA: TGTGCCAGCAGCTCTCTGGGGAGACTAGCGGACTTCCGGGCCAATGAGCAGTTCTTC. The chain recombines TRBV5-4 with TRBJ2-1, with 9 nucleotides matching TRBD2. CDR1 is SGHNT, CDR2 YYREEE, per germline (reference sequence). The V and J ends lost 3 bases and 6 bases, in that order; junction bases with no gene match: 19. This CDR3 spans 19 amino acids.